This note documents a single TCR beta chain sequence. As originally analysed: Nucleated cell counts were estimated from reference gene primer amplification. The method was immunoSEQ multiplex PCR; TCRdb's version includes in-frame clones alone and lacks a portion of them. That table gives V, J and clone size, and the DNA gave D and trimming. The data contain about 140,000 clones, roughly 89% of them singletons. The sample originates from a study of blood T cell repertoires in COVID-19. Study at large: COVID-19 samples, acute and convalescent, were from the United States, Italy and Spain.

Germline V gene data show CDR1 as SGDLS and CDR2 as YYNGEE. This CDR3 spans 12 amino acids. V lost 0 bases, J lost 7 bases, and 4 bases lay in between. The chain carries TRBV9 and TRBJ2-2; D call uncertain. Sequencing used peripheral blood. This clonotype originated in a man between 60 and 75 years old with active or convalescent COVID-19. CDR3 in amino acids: CASSVVSGELFF. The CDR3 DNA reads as TGTGCCAGCAGCGTAGTTAGCGGGGAGCTGTTTTTT. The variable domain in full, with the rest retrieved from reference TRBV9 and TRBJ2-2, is DSGVTQTPKHLITATGQRVTLRCSPRSGDLSVYWYQQSLDQGLQFLIQYYNGEERAKGNILERFSAQQFPDLHSELNLSSLELGDSALYFCASSVVSGELFFGEGSRLTVL.